Sequencing of this T cell receptor beta chain was carried out in a study of blood T cells in healthy people across ages. Overall study results and limits: Lack of knowledge of donor CMV status possibly confounded expanded clonotype changes.

Each of the donors had 8 to 10 milliliters of peripheral blood drawn into EDTA-treated Vacutainer tubes. There are 17 residues in the CDR3. With 2 bases removed from V and 6 bases from J, the gap between germline ends came to 20 bases. CDR1 MNHEY and CDR2 SVGEGT come from the germline V gene. A second about 7 to 11 cycle PCR used barcoded and J-beta primers. TCRdb independently ran MiXCR on the 5' RACE reads; one entry per CDR3 protein. Here the sample spans approximately 820,000 distinct CDR3 sequences, roughly 44% being singletons. This clonotype was detected only a few times. The antigen is undetermined.

The sequenced sample consisted of blood. The TCR originated in a man between 60 and 75 years old in good health. V is TRBV6-2 or TRBV6-3 and J is TRBJ2-1; possibly TRBD2 for D (7 bases). For the CDR3, the DNA is TGTGCCAGCAGTTACATAAAAGGTGCGGGGGCGAGCAATGAGCAGTTCTTC. It encodes CASSYIKGAGASNEQFF.